This T cell receptor beta chain was recorded in a study of T-cell memory formation after mild COVID-19. This clonotype has a count of ten or more. UMIs and sample barcodes were carried by the TCR alpha and TCR beta cDNA libraries that 5'RACE produced using constant-segment primers. MiXCR was run by TCRdb on the 5' RACE reads, yielding one entry per CDR3 protein. The sample carries just over 350,000 distinct CDR3 sequences, roughly an eighth recorded once. The V end lost 7 bases, the J end lost 2 bases, and 14 bases lay between the germline ends. The CDR3 is made up of 14 amino acids. Germline CDR1 and CDR2: ENHRY and SYGVKD.

The chain carries TRBV10-3 and TRBJ1-2; no reliable D call. The sample taken for sequencing was PBMCs or a T cell subset sorted from them (not recorded which). The sequence came from a man younger than 30 who had mild COVID-19 (a few samples of this study predate the infection). Cell type and time point are not known. The CDR3 loop reads CAITGSADNYGYTF. CDR3 sequence (DNA): TGTGCCATCACCGGGTCGGCAGACAACTATGGCTACACCTTC.